Below, one TCR beta chain is given with its context. Its binding antigen is unknown. This specimen belongs to a study of T cells expressing NK-cell markers (dated by TCRdb to 2020 to 2021). A note on the overall study: In sorted CD3+CD56+NKG2C+, CD3+CD56+NKG2C- and CD3+CD56-NKG2C+ T-cell subsets from several donors, TCR beta-chain repertoires were profiled. Among the eight sequenced donors, only one was HCMV-seronegative, while the other seven were HCMV-seropositive. The study sequenced eight donors, all healthy volunteers chosen at random: three men and five women. Sequencing of the libraries produced 2 x 150 bp reads on Illumina HiSeq 2000/2500, MiSeq or NextSeq. Study-wide findings and limitations: It remained unclear whether the expanded NKG2C-expressing T cell clones were specific for HCMV antigens. Those dominant clonotypes were again the most abundant among CD3+CD56-NKG2C+ cells in a handful of donors, at roughly 28.3-60.1%. In a handful of donors, the dominant CD3+CD56+NKG2C+ clonotypes ranked among the top 10 CD8+ clonotypes, making up roughly 1.0-8% of CD8+ T cells.

HCMV-specific IgG was detected in serum with a commercial ELISA kit to determine HCMV serostatus. Peripheral blood mononuclear cells were isolated from blood by Ficoll density gradient centrifugation. Sequenced using an Illumina HiSeq 2000. 5'RACE template switching, by which a universal primer site and unique molecular identifiers were added, was used to make TCR beta cDNA libraries. Synthesis of cDNA was primed from the TCR beta constant segment and was followed by two consecutive PCR amplification steps. Per the original workflow: MIGEC was used to demultiplex reads and group reads by UMI, and MiTCR was used to assemble and quantify clonotypes. To exclude erroneous sequences, only TCR cDNA sequences supported by at least two reads were retained. The tcR package was used for downstream repertoire analysis, and clonotypes were matched across fractions by CDR3 nucleotide sequence plus V segment. Antigen specificity was annotated against VDJdb with VDJmatch, allowing one amino acid substitution in CDR3. Each entry corresponds to one CDR3 protein sequence from reads that TCRdb reprocessed, and DNA is not given. The V and J calls and clone size come from TCRdb's table, not from the authors' own analysis. This sample's table contains about 160,000 distinct CDR3 sequences. The ten largest clones represent 20% to 25% of the sample.

This TCR was sampled from a man between 18 and 69 years old in good health. The sequenced material came from blood T cells: a sorted CD56 or NKG2C T cell subset, CD4+ or CD8+ T cells, or bulk PBMC T cells (not recorded which).

Here the CDR3 is given as CASSQSGGGIHEQFF. This receptor chain uses TRBV3-1 and TRBJ2-1; TCRdb names TRBD2, which stays unverified in the absence of DNA. The CDR3 covers 15 residues, taking in both the cysteine and the phenylalanine. DNA for this receptor is not on file. Taken from the germline V gene (reference sequence), the CDR1 and CDR2 loops are LGHDT and YNNKEL.